The 17 T cell receptor beta chains in this list originate from one sample, sequenced in a study of tumor and adjacent non-tumor tissue in lung cancer. TCRbeta libraries were built with three rounds of nested PCR, modified from ARM-PCR. Each CDR3 protein gets one entry after TCRdb re-called the multiplex PCR reads with MiXCR. Of over 80,000 distinct CDR3 sequences detected, approximately 73% appear once; the ten largest clones hold less than 25%. The template was RNA from unsorted bulk tissue. More than 3 cm separated this lung sample from the edge of the tumor. The specimen was distant non-tumor lung tissue. These receptors came from a woman in her forties or fifties with non-small cell lung cancer.

The chain recombines TRBV28 with TRBJ2-7; D unclear. Germline V gene sequence: CDR1 MDHEN, CDR2 SYDVKM. Trimming removed 6 bases at V and 4 bases at J, with 7 bases between. The CDR3 is made up of 11 amino acids. The CDR3 is CASSIEYEQYF. CDR3 nucleotides: TGTGCCAGCAGCATAGAATACGAGCAGTACTTC.

A remark on this clonotype: A much larger clone differs by one base, so this may be a read error. J is TRBJ2-5 and V is TRBV28; 7 bases fit TRBD1. CDR1 MDHEN and CDR2 SYDVKM come from the germline V gene. CDR3 length: 15 residues. CDR3 DNA sequence: TGTGCCACCAGTGTAGCATACAGGGGTCAGGAGACCCAGTACTTC. Translating it yields CATSVAYRGQETQYF.

Regarding this clonotype: At one boundary the junction diverges from the germline segment, which might be a read error. The CDR3 DNA sequence: TGTGCCAGCATAACAGGGCTCCTGGCCGGGGAGCTATTTTTT. It specifies CASITGLLAGELFF. The chain joins TRBV6-5 to TRBJ2-2; TRBD1 might be the D (6 bases). Germline CDR1 is MNHEY and CDR2 is SVGAGI. CDR3 size: 14 residues.

The gene calls are TRBV29-1 and TRBJ2-1; D gene ambiguous. Germline V gives CDR1 SQVTM, CDR2 ANQGSEA. The CDR3 consists of 13 residues. DNA for the CDR3: TGCAACACTCGCTTTAATTCCTTCGATGAGCAGTTCTTC. It is translated as CNTRFNSFDEQFF.

A note on this clonotype: Germline is not matched at one junction end, which may reflect a read error. The chain recombines TRBV6-1 with TRBJ1-4; TRBD1 is a possible D gene (5 bases). The CDR3 is made up of 14 amino acids. Germline CDR1 and CDR2: MNHNS and SASEGT. CDR3 residues: CASSMGGRNVKLFF. DNA for the CDR3: TGTGCCAGCAGTATGGGGGGGAGGAATGTAAAACTGTTTTTT.

This rearrangement joins TRBV12-3 or TRBV12-4 to TRBJ2-6; D ambiguous. The CDR3 is made up of 16 amino acids. Deletions cut 7 bases from V and 2 bases from J, with 15 bases between. CDR3 residues: CASIRGLQTGANVLTF. The CDR3 DNA follows: TGTGCCAGCATCCGTGGTCTGCAAACTGGGGCCAACGTCCTGACTTTC.

As regards this clonotype: Because the CDR3's place on the DNA is in doubt, the DNA is left out and the CDR3 is given as listed by TCRdb. The CDR3 loop reads CASSWGQGINQPQRF. The V gene is TRBV2, the J gene TRBJ1-5; TRBD1 is the table's D call, not checked against the DNA. The CDR3 numbers 15 amino acids, ends counted. In germline, CDR1 is SNHLY, CDR2 FYNNEI.

The rearrangement joins TRBV29-1 to TRBJ2-7; TRBD2 matches at 7 bases. CDR1 and CDR2 from the germline V gene are SQVTM and ANQGSEA. The CDR3 is made up of 16 amino acids. The CDR3 nucleotides read TGCAGTGTGAAACTTACGGGAGGCGCGTCGATCTACGAGCAGTACTTC. Its translation is CSVKLTGGASIYEQYF.

The CDR3 bases are TGCAGTGCCACGTCGAGGGGACTAGCGGGAGGAGTGGCCAACGAGCAGTACTTC. This translates into CSATSRGLAGGVANEQYF. V usage is TRBV20-1 and J usage is TRBJ2-7, with 15 bases that match TRBD2. CDR1 is DFQATT, CDR2 SNEGSKA, per germline (reference sequence). The CDR3 has 18 amino acids. V shed 6 bases and J 5 bases; nucleotides not matched to a gene: 17.

As regards this clonotype: An end of the junction differs from the germline gene, which may be a read error. V and J are TRBV28 and TRBJ2-3, with 7 bases fitting TRBD2. CDR1 and CDR2 (germline): MDHEN, SYDVKM. The length of the CDR3 is 17 residues. The CDR3 spells CASSSPPGGGPLDTQFF. In DNA form, the CDR3 reads TGTGCCAGCAGTTCCCCTCCCGGGGGAGGGCCCTTAGATACGCAGTTTTTT.

Comments on this clonotype: The conserved phenylalanine or tryptophan is not found at the CDR3 terminus, so this likely reflects a read error. The rearrangement uses TRBV7-9 and TRBJ2-3, with D tentatively TRBD1 (6 bases). CDR1 and CDR2 (germline): SEHNR, FQNEAQ (reference sequence). The CDR3 covers 15 residues. The CDR3: CTSVRGTTSTDTQYL. CDR3 nucleotide sequence: TGTACCAGCGTTAGGGGGACCACTAGCACAGATACGCAGTATCTT.

About this clonotype: This may come from a read error, since a much larger clone is one base off. The CDR3 DNA reads TGCAATGCCTCGGAGCAAACGTACCAAGAGACCCAGTACTTC. This encodes CNASEQTYQETQYF. This chain links TRBV20-1 with TRBJ2-5; D gene unclear. This CDR3 has 14 residues. Germline V gene data show CDR1 as DFQATT and CDR2 as SNEGSKA (reference sequence).

V usage is TRBV30 and J usage is TRBJ2-2, with D unclear. Trimming took off 0 bases at V and 7 bases at J, with 15 bases between the two ends. CDR3 length equals 15 residues. CDR1 GTSNPN and CDR2 SVGIG come from the germline V gene (reference sequence). CDR3 coding DNA: TGTGCCTGGAGTGTAGCGAACACTCATATCGGGGAGCTGTTTTTT. Translated: CAWSVANTHIGELFF.

The rearrangement uses TRBV10-3 and TRBJ2-3; TRBD2 matches at 7 bases. The CDR3 covers 17 residues. Germline lookup yields CDR1 ENHRY and CDR2 SYGVKD. V shed 0 bases and J 2 bases; nucleotides not matched to a gene: 8. Here the CDR3 reads CAISESAGSGVTDTQYF. The CDR3 DNA follows: TGTGCCATCAGTGAGTCAGCGGGATCGGGTGTCACAGATACGCAGTATTTT.

V is TRBV11-2 and J is TRBJ2-5; D gene unclear. Germline V gives CDR1 SGHAT, CDR2 FQNNGV. The CDR3 totals 12 residues. Trimming stripped 10 bases from V and 2 bases from J, with 11 bases between. The CDR3 protein is CAKSLVQETQYF. In DNA, the CDR3 is TGTGCCAAGAGCTTAGTTCAAGAGACCCAGTACTTC.

A note on this clonotype: The CDR3 does not end in the conserved phenylalanine or tryptophan, so this is likely a read error. The V call is TRBV11-2, the J call TRBJ2-2; 7 positions agree with TRBD2. There are 15 residues in the CDR3. V gave up 11 bases and J gave up 9 bases; unmatched junction bases: 18. The germline V gene encodes CDR1 SGHAT and CDR2 FQNNGV. The CDR3 here is CAGTLGSGKARELFY. In DNA form, the CDR3 reads TGTGCCGGCACCCTAGGAAGCGGGAAGGCCCGGGAGCTGTTTTAT.

The V gene is TRBV5-4, the J gene TRBJ2-1, with D unclear. The V gene's germline CDR1 is SGHNT and CDR2 YYREEE (reference sequence). The CDR3 loop spans 15 amino acids. Trimming took off 5 bases at V and 7 bases at J, with 19 bases between the two ends. CDR3: CASRFSNTRGNEQFF. DNA of the CDR3: TGTGCCAGCAGATTTTCTAACACCCGAGGAAATGAGCAGTTCTTC. The full variable domain, with the rest looked up from reference TRBV5-4 and TRBJ2-1, is ETGVTQSPTHLIKTRGQQVTLRCSSQSGHNTVSWYQQALGQGPQFIFQYYREEENGRGNFPPRFSGLQFPNYSSELNVNALELDDSALYLCASRFSNTRGNEQFFGPGTRLTVL.